Below, 28 T cell receptor beta chains from the same sample are listed, as sequenced in a study of cytomegalovirus exposure and HLA in healthy donors. TCRdb keeps only in-frame clones here, not all; method: immunoSEQ multiplex PCR. The sample holds over 200,000 clones; about nine tenths are singletons and the top ten take roughly 2%. Sequencing was carried out using PBMCs. These receptors were obtained from a woman under 30 in good health and CMV-seropositive.

The chain combines TRBV19 with TRBJ2-3, with a possible D match to TRBD2 (6 bases). With 2 bases removed from V and 3 bases from J, the gap between germline ends came to 9 bases. Per the germline V gene, CDR1 is LNHDA and CDR2 is SQIVND (reference sequence). The CDR3 loop spans 14 amino acids. The CDR3 nucleotides read TGTGCCAGTAGTATAATGGCGGGGACAGATACGCAGTATTTT. It yields the protein CASSIMAGTDTQYF.

This CDR3 is CASSPTSGRPNEQFF. CDR3 sequence (DNA): TGTGCCAGCTCACCGACTAGCGGGAGACCCAATGAGCAGTTCTTC. The chain is built from TRBV9 and TRBJ2-1; 12 positions agree with TRBD2. The ends lost 7 bases at V and 6 bases at J; junction bases unmatched: 8. CDR1 SGDLS and CDR2 YYNGEE come from the germline V gene. This CDR3 spans 15 amino acids.

As regards this clone: The sample carries other DNA sequences with the same CDR3. The V call is TRBV18, the J call TRBJ2-3; D possibly corresponds to TRBD1 (6 bases). Germline V gene data show CDR1 as KGHSH and CDR2 as LQKENI. This CDR3 is built from 14 residues. Trimming shortened V by 1 base and J by 1 base, and 6 bases separated the two germline ends. For the CDR3, the DNA is TGTGCCAGCTCACCACGACAGGGCACAGATACGCAGTATTTT. This codes for CASSPRQGTDTQYF.

V usage is TRBV6-5 and J usage is TRBJ2-1; D remains ambiguous. This CDR3 has 15 residues. Germline-derived CDR1 and CDR2 are MNHEY and SVGAGI. Trimming pared 1 base from V and 5 bases from J, leaving 12 bases between. The CDR3 coding sequence is TGTGCCAGCAGTTACTATCAGGCTTGGAACAATGAGCAGTTCTTC. It is translated as CASSYYQAWNNEQFF.

J is TRBJ1-5 and V is TRBV30; D remains unclear. The CDR3 contains 13 residues. Deletions cut 3 bases from V and 0 bases from J, with 6 bases between. Germline assignment: CDR1 GTSNPN and CDR2 SVGIG (reference sequence). Here the CDR3 DNA reads TGTGCCTGGAGCCTCCTTAGCAATCAGCCCCAGCATTTT. It specifies CAWSLLSNQPQHF.

This chain uses TRBV6-6 with TRBJ1-3, with a tentative D call TRBD1 (6 bases). The CDR3 spans 16 residues. Trimming stripped 4 bases from V and 6 bases from J, with 19 bases between. Germline CDR1 MNHNY, CDR2 SVGAGI (reference sequence). CDR3 DNA: TGTGCCAGCAGTTCCACCAGGGGAAACCAGCAAAACACCATATATTTT. The encoded protein is CASSSTRGNQQNTIYF.

The chain is built from TRBV5-4 and TRBJ2-7, with TRBD1 identical over 7 bases. Germline values: CDR1 SGHNT, CDR2 YYREEE (reference sequence). The CDR3 covers 14 residues. V was pared by 2 bases and J by 0 bases, with 2 bases of the junction left unmatched. The CDR3: CASSFDRVSYEQYF. CDR3 sequence (DNA): TGTGCCAGCAGCTTTGACAGGGTCTCCTACGAGCAGTACTTC.

The table lists this clone with a count of one. CDR3: CASSYRDSNQPQHF. The CDR3 bases are TGTGCCAGCAGTTACCGGGATAGCAATCAGCCCCAGCATTTT. The V gene is TRBV6-5, the J gene TRBJ1-5; D is unresolved. Germline-derived CDR1 and CDR2 are MNHEY and SVGAGI. Trimming cost V 2 bases and J 0 bases, with 5 bases left between them. The CDR3 length is 14 residues.

The chain recombines TRBV7-3 with TRBJ2-1; D remains ambiguous. The ends were cut back, 4 bases at V and 6 bases at J, with 10 bases in the middle. CDR1 is SGHTA, CDR2 FQGTGA, per germline. The CDR3 has 13 residues. The CDR3 loop reads CASSSNPSNEQFF. Here the CDR3 DNA reads TGTGCCAGCAGCTCAAACCCTAGCAATGAGCAGTTCTTC.

This CDR3 is CAIRGDSYEQYF. CDR3 coding DNA: TGTGCCATCAGGGGAGACTCCTACGAGCAGTACTTC. The chain couples TRBV10-3 to TRBJ2-7; TRBD2 is a possible D gene (5 bases). Germline V gene lookup returns CDR1 ENHRY and CDR2 SYGVKD. Trimming removed 6 bases at V and 0 bases at J, with 6 bases between. The CDR3 runs 12 residues.

The chain uses TRBV29-1 and TRBJ2-1; 12 bases fit TRBD2. Germline lookup yields CDR1 SQVTM and CDR2 ANQGSEA. The CDR3 has 14 amino acids. The V gene end was trimmed by 3 bases and the J gene end by 9 bases; junction bases not matched to a gene: 6. In DNA form, the CDR3 reads TGCAGCGTTGAGAAGACTAGCGGGAGAGGTGAGCAGTTCTTC. This gives the protein CSVEKTSGRGEQFF.

The count of this clone is one. In nucleotides, the CDR3 is TGTGCCACCAGCGGCCTAGCGGGTTTTCAAGAGACCCAGTACTTC. The encoded protein is CATSGLAGFQETQYF. The chain uses TRBV15 and TRBJ2-5, with 8 bases aligning to TRBD2. The CDR3 runs 15 residues. Germline CDR1 LNHNV, CDR2 YYDKDF (reference sequence). Unmatched junction bases numbered 7, after V lost 5 bases and J lost 2 bases.

The sample holds one count of this clone. This chain connects TRBV28 to TRBJ2-7, with D perhaps TRBD1 (6 bases). From germline, CDR1 is MDHEN and CDR2 SYDVKM. The CDR3 is 15 amino acids. V gave up 7 bases and J gave up 2 bases, with 18 bases separating them. As DNA, the CDR3 is TGTGCCAGCACTATTGGACAGTACCACCCCTACGAGCAGTACTTC. It translates to CASTIGQYHPYEQYF.

The V call is TRBV9, the J call TRBJ2-3, with TRBD2 identical over 8 bases. With V trimmed by 3 bases and J by 6 bases, 3 bases remained unmatched. The CDR3 contains 13 residues. Germline V gives CDR1 SGDLS, CDR2 YYNGEE. The CDR3 here is CASSARLADTQYF. CDR3 sequence (DNA): TGTGCCAGCAGCGCCCGACTAGCGGATACGCAGTATTTT.

The rearrangement links TRBV6-6 to TRBJ1-2; D is possibly TRBD1 (5 bases). The germline V gene encodes CDR1 MNHNY and CDR2 SVGAGI (reference sequence). CDR3 length equals 16 residues. Trimming cost V 0 bases and J 2 bases, with 13 bases left between them. CDR3 region: CASSYSPDSPNYGYTF. DNA for the CDR3: TGTGCCAGCAGTTACTCCCCAGACAGCCCCAACTATGGCTACACCTTC.

V gene TRBV6-6 combines with J gene TRBJ2-7; 7 nucleotides line up with TRBD2. Trimming at V came to 5 bases and at J to 7 bases, leaving 8 bases not matched to a gene. This CDR3 spans 13 amino acids. The germline V gene has CDR1 MNHNY and CDR2 SVGAGI (reference sequence). The CDR3 region has the DNA TGTGCCAGCAGTGGGGGGGTCGGTGTAGAGCAGTACTTC. This sequence encodes CASSGGVGVEQYF.

The table lists this clone with a count of one. The genes are TRBV6-1 and TRBJ2-7; 7 nucleotides line up with TRBD2. The CDR3 length is 14 residues. With V trimmed by 7 bases and J by 1 base, 7 bases remained unmatched. Germline assignment: CDR1 MNHNS and CDR2 SASEGT. The CDR3 DNA follows: TGTGCCAGCACTGTCGGGGGGTCTTCCTACGAGCAGTACTTC. Amino acids: CASTVGGSSYEQYF.

CDR3 DNA sequence: TGTGCCAGCAGCTTTACCACCGGGACGAACACCGGGGAGCTGTTTTTT. This sequence encodes CASSFTTGTNTGELFF. The genes are TRBV5-4 and TRBJ2-2; D possibly corresponds to TRBD2 (5 bases). Germline CDR1 and CDR2: SGHNT and YYREEE (reference sequence). Trimming removed 2 bases from V and 0 bases from J, with 11 bases in between. The CDR3 covers 16 residues.

The chain recombines TRBV29-1 with TRBJ1-1, with TRBD1 matching over 7 bases. V trimming: 5 bases; J trimming: 5 bases; junction bases outside the gene matches: 8. CDR3 size: 13 residues. Per germline, CDR1 SQVTM and CDR2 ANQGSEA. The CDR3 here is CSVYDRAGTEAFF. CDR3 bases: TGCAGCGTTTATGACAGGGCTGGAACTGAAGCTTTCTTT.

The rearrangement links TRBV13 to TRBJ2-3; 11 bases map to TRBD2. Per germline, CDR1 PRHDT and CDR2 FYEKMQ (reference sequence). The CDR3 has 16 residues. Trimming took 0 bases from V and 3 from J; bases not matched to a gene: 2. DNA of the CDR3: TGTGCCAGCAGCTTAGGGCTAGCGGGGGGTACAGATACGCAGTATTTT. Translating it yields CASSLGLAGGTDTQYF.

CDR3 DNA: TGTGCCAGCAGTGAAGCGGGGGCTTCGGCCAATCAGCCCCAGCATTTT. Its protein is CASSEAGASANQPQHF. The chain joins TRBV6-1 to TRBJ1-5, with D tentatively TRBD1 (6 bases). This CDR3 has 16 amino acids. The ends were cut back, 0 bases at V and 3 bases at J, with 12 bases in the middle. Germline loops: CDR1 MNHNS, CDR2 SASEGT.

V gene TRBV2 combines with J gene TRBJ2-4; a weak D match, TRBD2 (5 bases). Per the germline V gene, CDR1 is SNHLY and CDR2 is FYNNEI. Deletions cut 7 bases from V and 7 bases from J, with 23 bases between. There are 16 residues in the CDR3. CDR3 sequence: CASTDNPGLRVNIQYF. For the CDR3, the DNA is TGTGCCAGCACCGACAACCCAGGACTTAGGGTGAACATTCAGTACTTC. The whole variable domain, filled in from reference TRBV2 and TRBJ2-4, reads EPEVTQTPSHQVTQMGQEVILRCVPISNHLYFYWYRQILGQKVEFLVSFYNNEISEKSEIFDDQFSVERPDGSNFTLKIRSTKLEDSAMYFCASTDNPGLRVNIQYFGAGTRLSVL.

V gene TRBV6-1 combines with J gene TRBJ2-1; perhaps TRBD2 as D (5 bases). The germline V gene encodes CDR1 MNHNS and CDR2 SASEGT. CDR3 length: 14 amino acids. V was pared by 6 bases and J by 12 bases, with 21 bases between. The DNA of the CDR3 is TGTGCCAGCAGGGTCCGGGAAGACGATCTGAGGCAGTTCTTC. Its translation is CASRVREDDLRQFF.

The chain couples TRBV29-1 to TRBJ2-3; 7 bases line up with TRBD2. CDR3 length equals 14 residues. Germline loops: CDR1 SQVTM, CDR2 ANQGSEA. Unmatched junction bases numbered 8, after V lost 6 bases and J lost 2 bases. CDR3 in DNA: TGCAGCGTCCCCGGACTAGTATACACAGATACGCAGTATTTT. Protein: CSVPGLVYTDTQYF.

V is TRBV7-9 and J is TRBJ1-1; 10 bases agree with TRBD1. Germline V gene data show CDR1 as SEHNR and CDR2 as FQNEAQ (reference sequence). This CDR3 comprises 17 residues. V was pared by 0 bases and J by 5 bases, with 9 bases of the junction left unmatched. CDR3 DNA: TGTGCCAGCAGCTTAGCGGGGGGGGACAGGGGAGGGACTGAAGCTTTCTTT. Amino acids: CASSLAGGDRGGTEAFF.

The chain carries TRBV28 and TRBJ1-1; the match to TRBD1 covers 7 bases. Germline CDR1 and CDR2: MDHEN and SYDVKM. J gave up 3 bases and V 5 bases, and 9 bases lay outside the gene matches. CDR3 size: 15 residues. CDR3 sequence reads: CASSQTGPGYTEAFF. CDR3 coding DNA: TGTGCCAGCAGTCAGACAGGGCCTGGCTACACTGAAGCTTTCTTT.

This clone occurred a few times. The chain carries TRBV5-1 and TRBJ1-2, with D possibly matching TRBD1 (6 bases). Germline V gene data show CDR1 as SGHRS and CDR2 as YFSETQ. The V and J ends lost 0 bases and 5 bases respectively, with 17 bases between them. The CDR3 spans 16 residues. CDR3 sequence: CASSLGASTGDYGYTF. The CDR3 DNA sequence: TGCGCCAGCAGCTTGGGAGCTTCGACAGGCGATTATGGCTACACCTTC.

The CDR3 loop reads CASSTTSGPYEQYF. CDR3 sequence (DNA): TGTGCCAGTAGTACGACTAGCGGACCCTACGAGCAGTACTTC. The V call is TRBV19, the J call TRBJ2-7, with TRBD2 matching over 9 bases. Germline lookup yields CDR1 LNHDA and CDR2 SQIVND (reference sequence). The CDR3 is 14 amino acids. V shed 4 bases and J 2 bases; nucleotides not matched to a gene: 3.